The 9 T cell receptor beta chains below all came from one sample that was sequenced in a study of blood T cell repertoires in COVID-19. Only in-frame clones appear in the TCRdb table, and some are missing; sequencing was by immunoSEQ multiplex PCR. This sample carries 120,000 or so clones, around 83% of them seen once, and the ten largest clones take about 5.5%. The sample was peripheral blood. The receptors stem from a man older than 75 with active or convalescent COVID-19.

V and J are TRBV7-8 and TRBJ2-7; TRBD1 is a possible D gene (5 bases). This CDR3 is 16 amino acids long. Germline assignment: CDR1 SGHVS and CDR2 FQNEAQ. The germline V and J ends were trimmed by 5 bases and 5 bases, with 22 bases remaining between them. In DNA form, the CDR3 reads TGTGCCAGCAGCCCCAGAGGTATGATCAGGGCACACGAGCAGTACTTC. Translated: CASSPRGMIRAHEQYF.

This chain joins TRBV18 and TRBJ1-6; no definite D call. V lost 4 bases to trimming and J lost 10 bases, with 8 bases between them. Germline CDR1 reads KGHSH; CDR2 reads LQKENI. This CDR3 region has 12 residues. The CDR3: CASSRPQSPLHF. CDR3 bases: TGTGCCAGCTCACGACCACAGTCACCCCTCCACTTT.

The gene calls are TRBV4-1 and TRBJ2-2; 7 bases are a match to TRBD1. V dropped 3 bases and J dropped 7; count of bases not matched to a gene: 11. The CDR3 is made up of 16 amino acids. Looked up from germline, CDR1 is MGHRA and CDR2 is YSYEKL. The CDR3 is CASSQSRTGGGGELFF. CDR3 sequence (DNA): TGCGCCAGCAGCCAGAGTCGGACAGGCGGTGGCGGGGAGCTGTTTTTT.

V is TRBV6-1 and J is TRBJ2-5, with D perhaps TRBD2 (6 bases). Germline CDR1 reads MNHNS; CDR2 reads SASEGT. CDR3 length equals 14 residues. V was shortened by 0 bases and J by 1 base, with 6 bases between the two germline ends. CDR3 amino acids: CASSEAGGQETQYF. The CDR3 region has the DNA TGTGCCAGCAGTGAAGCGGGGGGCCAAGAGACCCAGTACTTC.

On this clone itself: Compared with germline, one end of the junction differs, possibly owing to a read error. The chain links TRBV7-7 to TRBJ2-5; D unclear. The length of the CDR3 is 13 residues. Germline V gene lookup returns CDR1 SSHAT and CDR2 FNYEAQ (reference sequence). The CDR3, as DNA: TGTGCTAGCAGCTCCCAGTGGAGAGAAGCCCAGTACTTC. This codes for CASSSQWREAQYF.

This chain uses TRBV3-1 (or the pseudogene TRBV3-2) with TRBJ2-3, with TRBD1 as a possible D gene (6 bases). V was trimmed by 7 bases and J by 4 bases, leaving 21 bases between them. The CDR3 runs to 16 residues. Germline V CDR1 and CDR2: LGHDT, YNNKEL (reference sequence). This chain's CDR3 is CASKLLGSSGADTQYF. The CDR3 DNA reads TGTGCCAGCAAACTCCTGGGATCATCAGGGGCAGATACGCAGTATTTT.

CDR3: CASSYGTAIYEQYF. Written as DNA, the CDR3 is TGTGCCAGCAGTTACGGGACAGCGATCTACGAGCAGTACTTC. The chain uses TRBV2 and TRBJ2-7, with 7 positions matching TRBD1. This CDR3 spans 14 amino acids. V shed 5 bases, J shed 3 bases, and the junction held 7 bases outside the gene matches. Germline assignment: CDR1 SNHLY and CDR2 FYNNEI.

This chain joins TRBV11-2 and TRBJ2-3, with TRBD1 matching over 9 bases. Looked up from germline, CDR1 is SGHAT and CDR2 is FQNNGV. Trimming at V came to 5 bases and at J to 1 base, leaving 10 bases not matched to a gene. This CDR3 comprises 17 residues. CDR3 DNA sequence: TGTGCCAGCAGCCGAAATTACCGGGACAGGGGCACAGATACGCAGTATTTT. Amino acid sequence: CASSRNYRDRGTDTQYF.

V usage is TRBV5-1 and J usage is TRBJ1-3; possibly TRBD1 for D (6 bases). The CDR3 extends over 14 amino acids. V was pared by 4 bases and J by 4 bases, with 12 bases between. The germline V gene has CDR1 SGHRS and CDR2 YFSETQ. CDR3 nucleotide sequence: TGCGCCAGCAGCCCTACAGGGTCAGGAAACACCATATATTTT. Translating gives CASSPTGSGNTIYF.